The 30 T cell receptor beta chains below come from one sample, sequenced in a study of T-cell reconstitution after alpha-beta-depleted transplantation in children. Preparation of the TCRbeta library was carried out with unique molecular identifiers. In TCRdb, the PCR reads were re-called with MiXCR into one record per CDR3 protein. This sample yields around 130,000 distinct CDR3 sequences, of which 9.7% are seen a single time; 24% belongs to the top ten. Here the sequenced sample was PBMCs, mostly from graft donor cells, taken 180 days after TCRalphabeta/CD19-depleted stem cell transplant. Receptor source: a girl under three years old who had a stem cell transplant for combined immunodeficiency, so the T cells may come from the graft donor.

The chain has TRBV12-3 or TRBV12-4 and TRBJ2-5, with D possibly matching TRBD1 (6 bases). The length of the CDR3 is 12 residues. Trimming left V 6 bases short and J 5 bases short, with 10 bases between. In nucleotides, the CDR3 is TGTGCCAGCAGACCTGGGGGCGAGACCCAGTACTTC. Residues: CASRPGGETQYF.

J is TRBJ2-1 and V is TRBV5-1, with TRBD2 matching 7 bases. The V and J ends lost 2 bases and 4 bases, in that order; junction bases with no gene match: 3. Germline V gene lookup returns CDR1 SGHRS and CDR2 YFSETQ. The CDR3 extends over 14 amino acids. The CDR3 reads CASSLEGGYNEQFF. As DNA, the CDR3 is TGCGCCAGCAGCTTAGAGGGAGGGTACAATGAGCAGTTCTTC.

This clonotype was picked up many times. The V and J genes are TRBV20-1 and TRBJ2-3; perhaps TRBD2 as D (6 bases). The V gene's germline CDR1 is DFQATT and CDR2 SNEGSKA (reference sequence). CDR3 length: 14 amino acids. V was pared by 3 bases and J by 2 bases, with 12 bases between. As DNA, the CDR3 is TGCAGTGCTAGTGATGAGCGGGTCACAGATACGCAGTATTTT. It translates to CSASDERVTDTQYF.

V gene TRBV5-1 combines with J gene TRBJ1-4; D is unclear. Germline CDR1 SGHRS, CDR2 YFSETQ. Trimming pared 0 bases from V and 7 bases from J, leaving 10 bases between. The CDR3 is 14 amino acids. CDR3 sequence reads: CASSLDRRIEKLFF. The CDR3, as DNA: TGCGCCAGCAGCTTGGATCGGAGGATTGAAAAACTGTTTTTT.

This clonotype was found many times. This chain uses TRBV11-2 with TRBJ2-1, with 8 bases fitting TRBD2. Losses at the gene ends were 4 bases for V and 10 bases for J; bases not matched to a gene: 3. Germline V gives CDR1 SGHAT, CDR2 FQNNGV. This CDR3 comprises 12 residues. The CDR3: CASSSLAGEQFF. CDR3 nucleotide sequence: TGTGCCAGCAGCTCCTTAGCGGGAGAGCAGTTCTTC.

The chain is built from TRBV7-2 and TRBJ2-5; 8 bases are a match to TRBD1. Germline assignment: CDR1 SGHTA and CDR2 FQGNSA. The CDR3 sequence is 16 residues long. Trimming cost V 5 bases and J 5 bases; bases outside gene matches: 13. The CDR3 spells CASSPGRGPMIETQYF. The DNA for the CDR3 is TGTGCCAGCAGCCCAGGCAGGGGGCCGATGATTGAGACCCAGTACTTC.

This clonotype was counted only a few times. The CDR3 region has the DNA TGCGCCAGCAGCCGGGCGGGGATTGAGCAGTTCTTC. Encoded protein: CASSRAGIEQFF. The V call is TRBV5-1, the J call TRBJ2-1, with a tentative D call TRBD2 (6 bases). The CDR3 consists of 12 residues. V lost 4 bases and J 9 bases, leaving 11 bases between the germline ends. Germline V CDR1 and CDR2: SGHRS, YFSETQ. The whole variable domain, filled in from reference TRBV5-1 and TRBJ2-1, reads KAGVTQTPRYLIKTRGQQVTLSCSPISGHRSVSWYQQTPGQGLQFLFEYFSETQRNKGNFPGRFSGRQFSNSRSEMNVSTLELGDSALYLCASSRAGIEQFFGPGTRLTVL.

The V gene is TRBV18, the J gene TRBJ2-1; 12 bases map to TRBD2. Germline assignment: CDR1 KGHSH and CDR2 LQKENI. V lost 4 bases and J lost 10; bases outside the gene matches: 2. The CDR3 runs 13 residues. Here the CDR3 reads CASSLGTSGEQFF. CDR3 nucleotides: TGTGCCAGCTCACTTGGGACTAGCGGGGAGCAGTTCTTC.

This clonotype was detected many times. The chain employs TRBV18 and TRBJ2-3, with 7 bases matching TRBD2. In germline, CDR1 is KGHSH, CDR2 LQKENI. J lost 2 bases, V lost 6 bases, and 11 bases had no gene match. The CDR3 has 16 residues. CDR3 in amino acids: CASSVASGLPTDTQYF. The CDR3 DNA sequence: TGTGCCAGCTCTGTTGCCTCGGGACTACCCACAGATACGCAGTATTTT.

This clonotype was recorded a few times. The gene calls are TRBV12-3 or TRBV12-4 and TRBJ2-5; 14 bases match TRBD2. Unmatched junction bases numbered 5, after V lost 4 bases and J lost 4 bases. The length of the CDR3 is 16 residues. The CDR3 here is CASSWRLAGGIETQYF. CDR3 nucleotides: TGTGCCAGCAGTTGGAGACTAGCGGGAGGGATAGAGACCCAGTACTTC.

This clonotype has a count of ten or more. The chain joins TRBV5-6 to TRBJ2-5; D perhaps matches TRBD2 (6 bases). Germline values: CDR1 SGHDT, CDR2 YYEEEE. CDR3 length: 16 amino acids. V gave up 2 bases and J gave up 2 bases, with 16 bases separating them. The CDR3 reads CASSFPTGGDQETQYF. The CDR3 DNA sequence: TGTGCCAGCAGCTTCCCTACAGGCGGGGATCAAGAGACCCAGTACTTC.

This sequence joins TRBV25-1 and TRBJ2-3; D gene ambiguous. With 7 bases removed from V and 0 bases from J, the gap between germline ends came to 8 bases. Germline V gene data show CDR1 as MGHDK and CDR2 as SYGVNS. This CDR3 is 13 amino acids long. Here the CDR3 DNA reads TGTGCCAGCACCCGAGATAGCACAGATACGCAGTATTTT. Its protein is CASTRDSTDTQYF. The complete variable domain, with remaining parts taken from reference TRBV25-1 and TRBJ2-3, reads EADIYQTPRYLVIGTGKKITLECSQTMGHDKMYWYQQDPGMELHLIHYSYGVNSTEKGDLSSESTVSRIRTEHFPLTLESARPSHTSQYLCASTRDSTDTQYFGPGTRLTVL.

The chain links TRBV5-6 to TRBJ1-2; TRBD1 matches 8 bases. The CDR3 is made up of 16 amino acids. After removal of 4 bases from V and 5 bases from J, the junction contained 13 bases not matched to a gene. Per germline, CDR1 SGHDT and CDR2 YYEEEE. Here the CDR3 reads CASSSGQGIALYGYTF. The CDR3 nucleotides are TGTGCCAGCAGCAGTGGACAGGGCATTGCCCTATATGGCTACACCTTC.

This chain uses TRBV11-2 with TRBJ2-1, with 13 nucleotides matching TRBD2. From germline, CDR1 is SGHAT and CDR2 FQNNGV. The CDR3 spans 15 residues. V lost 0 bases and J lost 9; bases outside the gene matches: 2. This CDR3 is CASSLELAGGVEQFF. The CDR3 DNA follows: TGTGCCAGCAGCTTAGAACTAGCGGGAGGGGTTGAGCAGTTCTTC. Complete variable domain (other parts from reference TRBV11-2 and TRBJ2-1): EAGVAQSPRYKIIEKRQSVAFWCNPISGHATLYWYQQILGQGPKLLIQFQNNGVVDDSQLPKDRFSAERLKGVDSTLKIQPAKLEDSAVYLCASSLELAGGVEQFFGPGTRLTVL.

The chain carries TRBV7-2 and TRBJ2-7; TRBD2 is a possible D gene (7 bases). CDR1 and CDR2 (germline): SGHTA, FQGNSA. This CDR3 comprises 14 residues. V shed 1 base and J shed 2 bases, with 9 bases lying between them. The CDR3 sequence is CASSLEGGPYEQYF. The CDR3 DNA follows: TGTGCCAGCAGCTTAGAGGGGGGGCCCTACGAGCAGTACTTC.

V is TRBV20-1 and J is TRBJ2-7; 16 bases line up with TRBD2. V lost 0 bases and J lost 4; bases outside the gene matches: 6. The CDR3 is 17 amino acids. In germline, CDR1 is DFQATT, CDR2 SNEGSKA (reference sequence). The CDR3 loop reads CSARERGLAGGRYEQYF. The CDR3 DNA reads TGCAGTGCTAGAGAGAGGGGACTAGCGGGAGGGCGGTACGAGCAGTACTTC.

Many counts were recorded for this clonotype. This chain links TRBV4-2 with TRBJ2-1; D possibly corresponds to TRBD1 (5 bases). The V gene's germline CDR1 is LGHNA and CDR2 YNFKEQ. V lost 4 bases, J lost 4 bases, and 23 bases lay in between. This CDR3 has 18 residues. The CDR3 is CASSPFRGRSVGYNEQFF. The CDR3 region has the DNA TGTGCCAGCAGCCCCTTTAGGGGTCGCAGCGTAGGGTACAATGAGCAGTTCTTC.

This clonotype was counted only a few times. This chain links TRBV5-1 with TRBJ2-7; 11 nucleotides match TRBD2. CDR1 and CDR2 (germline): SGHRS, YFSETQ. The CDR3 is 15 amino acids. J lost 5 bases, V lost 7 bases, and 11 bases had no gene match. CDR3 loop: CASASLAGGLDEQYF. The CDR3 DNA sequence: TGCGCCAGCGCATCTTTAGCGGGAGGGCTGGACGAGCAGTACTTC.

V gene TRBV10-3 combines with J gene TRBJ2-7; 11 bases agree with TRBD1. This CDR3 contains 15 residues. Per the germline V gene, CDR1 is ENHRY and CDR2 is SYGVKD. Trimming cost V 6 bases and J 7 bases; bases outside gene matches: 11. The CDR3 region has the DNA TGTGCCATCAGATCCGGCGGACAGGGGGCGTGGGAGCAGTACTTC. It is translated as CAIRSGGQGAWEQYF.

This clonotype has a count of ten or more. The chain links TRBV7-2 to TRBJ2-1, with D unresolved. V was clipped by 6 bases and J by 7 bases, with 22 bases between them. The CDR3 has 16 amino acids. Germline loops: CDR1 SGHTA, CDR2 FQGNSA. CDR3 DNA: TGTGCCAGCAGTTTTGTCCCACAGCTCCCTAGGAATGAGCAGTTCTTC. Protein product: CASSFVPQLPRNEQFF.

This clonotype was counted at least ten times. The CDR3 region is CASSLPAGPINYGYTF. The CDR3 region has the DNA TGTGCCAGCAGCTTACCCGCAGGGCCGATCAACTATGGCTACACCTTC. The V call is TRBV7-9, the J call TRBJ1-2; maybe TRBD1 (5 bases). Per the germline V gene, CDR1 is SEHNR and CDR2 is FQNEAQ (reference sequence). This CDR3 contains 16 residues. Deletions cut 2 bases from V and 2 bases from J, with 15 bases between.

The chain has TRBV14 and TRBJ2-7; perhaps TRBD1 as D (5 bases). Trimming took off 6 bases at V and 5 bases at J, with 14 bases between the two ends. This CDR3 has 13 residues. Germline V gene lookup returns CDR1 SGHDN and CDR2 FVKESK. CDR3 in DNA: TGTGCCAGCAGTCGTCGACAGAACCACGAGCAGTACTTC. It encodes CASSRRQNHEQYF.

In its sample, this clonotype was seen a few times. V and J are TRBV6-6 and TRBJ1-2; D remains ambiguous. V lost 2 bases to trimming and J lost 0 bases, with 4 bases between them. The CDR3 totals 13 residues. Germline assignment: CDR1 MNHNY and CDR2 SVGAGI (reference sequence). CDR3 DNA: TGTGCCAGCAGTTACCCCGCTAACTATGGCTACACCTTC. Its translation: CASSYPANYGYTF.

This chain uses TRBV5-4 with TRBJ2-3; D not resolved. From germline, CDR1 is SGHNT and CDR2 YYREEE (reference sequence). The V end was cut by 10 bases, the J end by 0 bases, with 12 bases between. This CDR3 spans 13 amino acids. CDR3 in amino acids: CASHTGSTDTQYF. Here the CDR3 DNA reads TGTGCCTCACATACGGGTAGCACAGATACGCAGTATTTT. Supplemented by reference TRBV5-4 and TRBJ2-3, the full variable domain reads ETGVTQSPTHLIKTRGQQVTLRCSSQSGHNTVSWYQQALGQGPQFIFQYYREEENGRGNFPPRFSGLQFPNYSSELNVNALELDDSALYLCASHTGSTDTQYFGPGTRLTVL.

The gene calls are TRBV7-2 and TRBJ1-1, with D maybe TRBD1 (5 bases). The CDR3 is 15 amino acids. Trimming took off 2 bases at V and 1 base at J, with 11 bases between the two ends. Looked up from germline, CDR1 is SGHTA and CDR2 is FQGNSA. CDR3 sequence (DNA): TGTGCCAGCAGCTTAACGGGACGGTGGAACACTGAAGCTTTCTTT. Translating it yields CASSLTGRWNTEAFF.

This CDR3 is CASSPGVIETQYF. CDR3 nucleotides: TGCGCCAGCAGCCCGGGGGTTATAGAGACCCAGTACTTC. This rearrangement joins TRBV5-1 to TRBJ2-5, with D perhaps TRBD2 (6 bases). Trimming removed 4 bases at V and 4 bases at J, with 11 bases between. This CDR3 has 13 amino acids. The germline V gene encodes CDR1 SGHRS and CDR2 YFSETQ.

This clonotype showed up just a few times. This chain's CDR3 is CASSLTGAQETQYF. As DNA, the CDR3 is TGTGCCAGCAGCCTCACAGGGGCCCAAGAGACCCAGTACTTC. V is TRBV5-6 and J is TRBJ2-5, with 7 bases aligning to TRBD1. The J segment lost 1 base and the V segment lost 4 bases, leaving 4 bases of the junction unmatched. From germline, CDR1 is SGHDT and CDR2 YYEEEE. This CDR3 comprises 14 residues.

The chain is built from TRBV12-3 or TRBV12-4 and TRBJ2-1, with D maybe TRBD1 (6 bases). Trimming pared 3 bases from V and 2 bases from J, leaving 26 bases between. The CDR3 sequence is 20 residues long. The CDR3 region is CASSLVARGIGGHTYNEQFF. Written as DNA, the CDR3 is TGTGCCAGCAGTTTGGTGGCCAGGGGCATCGGCGGGCATACCTACAATGAGCAGTTCTTC.

J is TRBJ1-2 and V is TRBV6-2 or TRBV6-3, with D perhaps TRBD1 (5 bases). V dropped 4 bases and J dropped 4 bases, with 10 bases sitting between them. From germline, CDR1 is MNHEY and CDR2 SVGEGT. The CDR3 runs to 13 residues. The CDR3 nucleotides are TGTGCCAGCAGTTTCAGGGAGAGCTATGGCTACACCTTC. This gives the protein CASSFRESYGYTF.

Many counts were recorded for this clonotype. The rearrangement uses TRBV20-1 and TRBJ2-5, with 9 positions matching TRBD2. CDR1 and CDR2 from the germline V gene are DFQATT and SNEGSKA (reference sequence). The V gene end was trimmed by 6 bases and the J gene end by 1 base; junction bases not matched to a gene: 18. The CDR3 consists of 18 residues. The chain's CDR3 is CSANPPYPLAGSQETQYF. CDR3 DNA: TGCAGTGCCAACCCCCCGTACCCTCTAGCGGGGAGCCAAGAGACCCAGTACTTC.